The source of this T cell receptor (beta chain) is a study of T-cell reconstitution after alpha-beta-depleted transplantation in children. Looked up from germline, CDR1 is MNHNS and CDR2 is SASEGT. Trimming took off 5 bases at V and 2 bases at J, with 12 bases between the two ends. The CDR3 runs to 15 residues. A library of TCRbeta sequences, prepared with unique molecular identifiers, was generated. TCRdb fed the PCR reads into MiXCR, producing one record per CDR3 protein. Of 170,000 or so distinct CDR3 sequences in the sample, about 6.4% were seen once. Sequencing used PBMCs from the stem cell graft donor, obtained from the stem cell graft. The TCR sequence derives from a human donor who donated a stem cell graft to a child with Wiskott-Aldrich syndrome. This chain joins TRBV6-1 and TRBJ2-2; unclear D gene. The CDR3 spells CASSPGYSNTGELFF. The CDR3, as DNA: TGTGCCAGCAGTCCCGGTTACTCAAACACCGGGGAGCTGTTTTTT.